The rows below give T cell receptor beta chains drawn from one sample of a study of human T cells and chemical hapten exposure. MiXCR, run by TCRdb on the RACE reads, gives a single entry per CDR3 protein. The sample carries some 180,000 distinct CDR3 sequences, around a quarter recorded once. This sample comprised whole blood, obtained in connection with sensitization to the hapten diphenylcyclopropenone (DPC). The origin of the receptors is a woman aged 40 to 49 with alopecia areata. Some clones in this sample may be carry-over from other donors' samples. Each CDR3 is given with its conserved first and last residue. A D gene is named only where the DNA matches it firmly. Clone sizes are given selectively: once, few, many, or a class where the clone is expanded.

d_call j_call v_call clone_size cdr3_aa cdr3_nt
NA TRBJ2-3 TRBV7-8 NA CASSLAEVSSNTQYF TGTGCCAGCAGCTTAGCGGAGGTCTCTTCTAATACGCAGTATTTT
NA TRBJ2-7 TRBV6-2/TRBV6-3 NA CASLTNPGGHEQYF TGTGCCAGCCTAACCAACCCCGGGGGCCACGAGCAGTACTTC
TRBD1 TRBJ1-5 TRBV19 NA CASTGTDSNQPQHF TGTGCCAGTACGGGGACAGATAGCAATCAGCCCCAGCATTTT
TRBD1 TRBJ2-5 TRBV20-1 many CSGRGRQETQYF TGCAGTGGCAGGGGGCGGCAAGAGACCCAGTACTTC
NA TRBJ1-6 TRBV4-3 NA CASSQGLDSNSPLHF TGCGCCAGCAGCCAAGGGTTAGACAGTAATTCACCCCTCCACTTT
NA TRBJ1-3 TRBV6-6 NA CASYKGGSGNTIYF TGTGCCAGCTATAAGGGGGGCTCTGGAAACACCATATATTTC
TRBD2 TRBJ2-2 TRBV7-8 many CASSLKRENTGELFF TGTGCCAGCAGCTTAAAGCGGGAGAACACCGGGGAGCTGTTTTTT
TRBD2 TRBJ2-1 TRBV2 NA CASRYLAGGYNEQFF TGTGCCAGCAGATACCTAGCGGGAGGTTACAATGAGCAGTTCTTC
TRBD2 TRBJ2-7 TRBV6-6 few CASGPGGPLEQYF TGTGCCAGCGGACCGGGAGGGCCGTTAGAGCAGTACTTC
NA TRBJ2-7 TRBV28 NA CASSLTFYEQYF TGTGCCAGCAGTTTAACGTTTTACGAGCAGTACTTC
TRBD2 TRBJ2-3 TRBV20-1 few CSASFREGGDTQYF TGCAGTGCTAGTTTTCGGGAGGGGGGAGATACGCAGTATTTT
NA TRBJ2-1 TRBV6-1 NA CASSEGWRSSVVEQFF TGTGCCAGCAGTGAAGGGTGGAGGTCTAGCGTCGTTGAGCAGTTCTTC
NA TRBJ2-1 TRBV27 NA CASSTGTSDEQFF TGTGCCAGCAGTACCGGCACAAGCGATGAGCAGTTCTTC
TRBD2 TRBJ2-1 TRBV29-1 NA CSVEGLAGGYEQFF TGCAGCGTAGAGGGACTAGCGGGAGGATATGAGCAGTTCTTC
NA TRBJ2-3 TRBV30 NA CAWSVAETSTDTQYF TGTGCCTGGAGTGTAGCGGAGACTAGCACAGATACGCAGTATTTT
NA TRBJ1-2 TRBV14 NA CASSQFPTGEYTF TGTGCCAGCAGCCAATTCCCGACAGGAGAGTACACCTTC
TRBD2 TRBJ2-2 TRBV20-1 NA CSAREGTSGKVGELFF TGCAGTGCTAGAGAGGGGACTAGCGGGAAGGTCGGGGAGCTGTTTTTT
NA TRBJ2-7 TRBV20-1 many CSAIAAGSYEQYF TGCAGTGCTATCGCGGCTGGATCCTACGAGCAGTACTTC
NA TRBJ2-5 TRBV5-1 NA CASSFWEKETQYF TGCGCCAGCAGCTTTTGGGAGAAAGAGACCCAGTACTTC
NA TRBJ2-1 TRBV28 many CASSTTPGYEQFF TGTGCCAGCAGCACGACACCGGGGTATGAGCAGTTCTTC
NA TRBJ2-1 TRBV11-1 NA CASSPGLQNEQFF TGTGCCAGCAGCCCCGGGCTCCAGAATGAGCAGTTCTTC
NA TRBJ2-7 TRBV20-1 few CSATSDGTARREQYF TGCAGTGCGACCTCAGACGGGACCGCCCGTCGGGAGCAGTACTTC
TRBD2 TRBJ2-2 TRBV7-9 NA CASSPTSGHNTGELFF TGTGCCAGCAGCCCCACTAGCGGTCATAACACCGGGGAGCTGTTTTTT
NA TRBJ2-7 TRBV7-2 NA CASSLDPGTPSYEQYF TGTGCCAGCAGCTTAGATCCAGGCACCCCAAGCTACGAGCAGTACTTC
NA TRBJ2-3 TRBV11-2 few CASSLDSRGLGTDTQYF TGTGCCAGCAGCTTAGATTCGCGGGGATTGGGGACGGATACGCAGTATTTT
NA TRBJ1-1 TRBV5-5 NA CASSFHRGPSTEAFF TGTGCCAGCAGCTTCCACCGAGGACCGAGCACTGAAGCTTTCTTT
NA TRBJ2-4 TRBV29-1 few CSVVPRGNIQYF TGCAGCGTTGTGCCTAGAGGAAACATTCAGTACTTC
NA TRBJ2-2 TRBV10-3 few CAISTAGASRTGELFF TGTGCCATCAGTACCGCGGGTGCCTCGAGGACCGGGGAGCTGTTTTTT
NA TRBJ2-3 TRBV20-1 NA CSANPHRGTSTDTQYF TGCAGTGCTAACCCCCACCGAGGGACTAGCACAGATACGCAGTATTTT